These 9 T cell receptor beta chains originate from one sample sequenced in a study of identifying expanded T cells in peripheral blood. Using immunoSEQ multiplex PCR, the repertoire was profiled, and TCRdb retains in-frame clones only, with some absent. The sample lists around 130,000 clones, 75% to 90% occurring once. The sequenced sample was blood. The receptor source for this set is a person between 18 and 69 years old in good health.

This chain connects TRBV19 to TRBJ1-5, with D hard to call. CDR1 and CDR2 from the germline V gene are LNHDA and SQIVND (reference sequence). The CDR3 is 17 residues long. Trimming removed 7 bases at V and 0 bases at J, with 19 bases between. The CDR3 sequence is CASTIRGGPNSNQPQHF. CDR3 DNA: TGTGCCAGTACCATTCGAGGTGGCCCTAATAGCAATCAGCCCCAGCATTTT.

The chain employs TRBV18 and TRBJ1-4; tentatively, D is TRBD1 (5 bases). The germline gives CDR1 KGHSH, CDR2 LQKENI. The CDR3 is 15 residues long. The V and J ends lost 2 bases and 4 bases respectively, with 11 bases between them. The CDR3 loop reads CASSPSAGLNEKLFF. CDR3 in DNA: TGTGCCAGCTCACCATCGGCAGGGCTTAATGAAAAACTGTTTTTT.

The rearrangement links TRBV7-3 to TRBJ2-6; tentative D call: TRBD1 (6 bases). The CDR3 extends over 18 amino acids. Germline V CDR1 and CDR2: SGHTA, FQGTGA. The V and J ends lost 2 bases and 0 bases respectively, with 14 bases between them. The CDR3 DNA sequence: TGTGCCAGCAGCTTATTTACAGGGACCCACTCTGGGGCCAACGTCCTGACTTTC. Its protein is CASSLFTGTHSGANVLTF. The full variable domain, with the rest looked up from reference TRBV7-3 and TRBJ2-6, is GAGVSQTPSNKVTEKGKYVELRCDPISGHTALYWYRQSLGQGPEFLIYFQGTGAADDSGLPNDRFFAVRPEGSVSTLKIQRTERGDSAVYLCASSLFTGTHSGANVLTFGAGSRLTVL.

The J gene is TRBJ2-1, the V gene TRBV5-1, with 8 bases identical to TRBD1. This CDR3 is 14 amino acids long. The V gene end was trimmed by 4 bases and the J gene end by 5 bases; junction bases not matched to a gene: 5. CDR1 is SGHRS, CDR2 YFSETQ, per germline. CDR3 bases: TGCGCCAGCAGCACCGGGACAGGAAACAATGAGCAGTTCTTC. Its translation is CASSTGTGNNEQFF.

The chain carries TRBV7-8 and TRBJ2-7; tentatively, D is TRBD1 (6 bases). Trimming took off 5 bases at V and 5 bases at J, with 16 bases between the two ends. The CDR3 consists of 14 residues. The germline CDR1 and CDR2 sequences are SGHVS and FQNEAQ. CDR3 amino acids: CASSPTGIFDEQYF. In nucleotides, the CDR3 is TGTGCCAGCAGCCCGACAGGTATCTTCGACGAGCAGTACTTC.

This rearrangement joins TRBV11-2 to TRBJ2-2; 8 bases line up with TRBD2. This CDR3 spans 15 amino acids. The V gene's germline CDR1 is SGHAT and CDR2 FQNNGV. V shed 1 base, J shed 6 bases, and the junction held 4 bases outside the gene matches. In DNA, the CDR3 is TGTGCCAGCAGCTTAGGTAGCGGGATCTCCGGGGAGCTGTTTTTT. It yields the protein CASSLGSGISGELFF.

This sequence joins TRBV27 and TRBJ1-6; D may be TRBD1 (5 bases). Germline V gene sequence: CDR1 MNHEY, CDR2 SMNVEV (reference sequence). The CDR3 spans 17 residues. The germline V and J ends were trimmed by 0 bases and 4 bases, with 13 bases remaining between them. CDR3 DNA sequence: TGTGCCAGCAGTTTATCCTACTCGGGGGGTTATAATTCACCCCTCCACTTT. Encoded protein: CASSLSYSGGYNSPLHF.

This chain joins TRBV19 and TRBJ1-2; TRBD1 might be the D (5 bases). V was pared by 2 bases and J by 8 bases, with 15 bases between. The CDR3 runs 14 residues. In germline, CDR1 is LNHDA, CDR2 SQIVND (reference sequence). The CDR3 bases are TGTGCCAGTAGTATACCAGGCAGGGTTGTCGGCTACACCTTC. Its protein product is CASSIPGRVVGYTF.

This chain joins TRBV2 and TRBJ1-1; 9 bases map to TRBD1. This CDR3 spans 13 amino acids. Germline CDR1 reads SNHLY; CDR2 reads FYNNEI. Unmatched junction bases numbered 4, after V lost 5 bases and J lost 6 bases. CDR3 nucleotide sequence: TGTGCCAGCAGTTGGACAGGGGAGGCTGAAGCTTTCTTT. Translating gives CASSWTGEAEAFF.